This T cell receptor beta chain was observed in a study of blood T cell repertoires in COVID-19. TCRdb's table, derived via immunoSEQ multiplex PCR, lists solely in-frame clones and lacks some. The sample records a few hundred thousand clones, 80% to 90% being singletons. Trimming cost V 6 bases and J 1 base; bases outside gene matches: 4. The CDR3 totals 14 residues. CDR1 and CDR2 from the germline V gene are SQVTM and ANQGSEA. The material sequenced was PBMCs or T cells enriched from blood (not recorded which). This clonotype was obtained from a man between 25 and 39 years old with acute COVID-19. The chain combines TRBV29-1 with TRBJ2-2, with 8 positions matching TRBD1. The DNA for the CDR3 is TGCAGCGTCCGGGACAGGCGGAACACCGGGGAGCTGTTTTTT. It codes for CSVRDRRNTGELFF.